A single sample is the source of the 2 T cell receptor beta chains below, sequenced in a study of blood T cell repertoires in COVID-19. Data came from immunoSEQ multiplex PCR; TCRdb stores just in-frame clones and leaves some out. The sample records approximately 190,000 clones, about four fifths being singletons. The sample was peripheral blood. These receptors all stem from a man between 60 and 75 years old with acute or convalescent COVID-19.

The chain joins TRBV6-6 to TRBJ1-6; 11 bases match TRBD1. From germline, CDR1 is MNHNY and CDR2 SVGAGI (reference sequence). The V segment lost 4 bases and the J segment 10 bases; nucleotides outside the gene matches: 9. The CDR3 runs to 16 residues. Here the CDR3 reads CASSSPGQGVGSPLHF. The DNA of the CDR3 is TGTGCCAGCAGTTCACCGGGACAGGGGGTTGGGTCACCCCTCCACTTT.

The chain couples TRBV28 to TRBJ1-1, with 9 bases aligning to TRBD1. Trimming cost V 6 bases and J 5 bases; bases outside gene matches: 4. The CDR3 runs to 13 residues. Germline V gives CDR1 MDHEN, CDR2 SYDVKM. CDR3 nucleotide sequence: TGTGCCAGCAGGGGGACAGGGAGGACTGAAGCTTTCTTT. This codes for CASRGTGRTEAFF.